Given below is one T cell receptor beta chain in context. The sample originates from a study of PD-1 blockade in mismatch repair-deficient tumors. The V end was cut by 8 bases, the J end by 4 bases, with 14 bases between. CDR3 length: 13 amino acids. Germline values: CDR1 SNHLY, CDR2 FYNNEI. Method: immunoSEQ multiplex PCR; TCRdb's copy keeps in-frame clones and lacks some. The sample has tens of thousands of clones; approximately 84% are singletons. PCR or immunohistochemistry showed mismatch repair deficiency in every enrolled patient. Sequencing used PBMCs, obtained before pembrolizumab treatment. V is TRBV2 and J is TRBJ1-1, with D tentatively TRBD1 (5 bases). The source is an adult with mismatch repair-deficient cancer. This CDR3 is CASLLLGGTEAFF. In DNA form, the CDR3 reads TGTGCCAGCCTTTTGTTGGGGGGCACTGAAGCTTTCTTT.